Shown below are 25 T cell receptor beta chains from a single sample sequenced in a study of cytomegalovirus exposure and HLA in healthy donors. In the PCR, 60 Vbeta and 13 Jbeta primers were used. Clones were read by immunoSEQ multiplex PCR, and TCRdb kept only the in-frame ones, dropping some. This table holds about 160,000 clones, approximately 88% found once. The source material was PBMCs. All receptors come from a man under 40 in good health and CMV-seronegative.

The rearrangement uses TRBV30 and TRBJ2-3; tentative D call: TRBD2 (6 bases). Germline CDR1 is GTSNPN and CDR2 is SVGIG (reference sequence). This CDR3 spans 14 amino acids. V gave up 3 bases and J gave up 2 bases, with 12 bases separating them. CDR3 sequence (DNA): TGTGCCTGGAGGCGGGGCTACGACACAGATACGCAGTATTTT. Translating gives CAWRRGYDTDTQYF.

The CDR3 region is CASGGRAGYTF. The CDR3, as DNA: TGCGCCAGCGGGGGGAGGGCTGGCTACACCTTC. The genes are TRBV4-3 and TRBJ1-2, with D perhaps TRBD1 (5 bases). The V end was cut by 8 bases, the J end by 7 bases, with 11 bases between. This CDR3 is 11 amino acids long. CDR1 is LGHNA, CDR2 YSLEER, per germline.

The V gene is TRBV4-1, the J gene TRBJ2-2, with a weak D call TRBD2 (5 bases). The CDR3 sequence is 14 residues long. The V end was cut by 3 bases, the J end by 5 bases, with 10 bases between. From germline, CDR1 is MGHRA and CDR2 YSYEKL. The CDR3 DNA reads as TGCGCCAGCAGCCACCTTGGACTGACCGGGGAGCTGTTTTTT. It codes for CASSHLGLTGELFF.

The V gene is TRBV14, the J gene TRBJ2-3; TRBD2 agrees at 12 bases. Germline V lookup: CDR1 SGHDN, CDR2 FVKESK. The V gene end was trimmed by 2 bases and the J gene end by 2 bases; junction bases not matched to a gene: 5. The CDR3 consists of 17 residues. The CDR3 here is CASSQHASGGDTDTQYF. CDR3 DNA: TGTGCCAGCAGCCAACATGCTAGCGGGGGGGACACAGATACGCAGTATTTT.

The chain combines TRBV18 with TRBJ2-1, with D perhaps matching TRBD1 (6 bases). The CDR3 contains 16 residues. Per germline, CDR1 KGHSH and CDR2 LQKENI. V was trimmed by 1 base and J by 0 bases, leaving 10 bases between them. DNA of the CDR3: TGTGCCAGCTCACCACGGGACAAGAGCTCCTACAATGAGCAGTTCTTC. This sequence encodes CASSPRDKSSYNEQFF.

This clone was counted once. The chain employs TRBV5-4 and TRBJ2-4, with 11 nucleotides matching TRBD2. The CDR3 extends over 14 amino acids. Germline CDR1 is SGHNT and CDR2 is YYREEE (reference sequence). V was pared by 0 bases and J by 13 bases, with 6 bases of the junction left unmatched. The CDR3 protein is CASSLESLAGGQYF. The CDR3 nucleotides read TGTGCCAGCAGCTTGGAATCCCTAGCGGGGGGACAGTACTTC.

The chain is built from TRBV5-4 and TRBJ2-7; possible D gene TRBD1, 6 bases. V dropped 2 bases and J dropped 6 bases, with 12 bases sitting between them. This CDR3 is built from 13 residues. CDR1 is SGHNT, CDR2 YYREEE, per germline (reference sequence). CDR3 region: CASSFGTRSEQYF. CDR3 coding DNA: TGTGCCAGCAGCTTTGGGACAAGGAGCGAGCAGTACTTC.

The chain uses TRBV6-1 and TRBJ2-7; 9 bases match TRBD1. V lost 8 bases and J lost 3; bases outside the gene matches: 5. CDR3 size: 13 residues. CDR1 MNHNS and CDR2 SASEGT come from the germline V gene. This chain's CDR3 is CASGPGQGYEQYF. In nucleotides, the CDR3 is TGTGCCAGCGGACCGGGACAGGGCTACGAGCAGTACTTC.

This sequence joins TRBV4-3 and TRBJ2-2; 8 bases align to TRBD2. With V trimmed by 3 bases and J by 5 bases, 2 bases remained unmatched. This CDR3 has 14 residues. Germline CDR1 and CDR2: LGHNA and YSLEER. CDR3 loop: CASSHRGRTGELFF. The CDR3 DNA reads as TGCGCCAGCAGCCATCGCGGGAGGACCGGGGAGCTGTTTTTT.

This clone was seen only a few times. This rearrangement joins TRBV11-3 to TRBJ2-1; the match to TRBD2 covers 9 bases. V was pared by 1 base and J by 7 bases, with 11 bases of the junction left unmatched. The CDR3 contains 17 residues. Germline CDR1 reads SGHNT; CDR2 reads YENEEA. The DNA for the CDR3 is TGTGCCAGCAGCTTAGGCAATGGCGGGAGGGCGGGTAATGAGCAGTTCTTC. Translating gives CASSLGNGGRAGNEQFF.

V and J are TRBV10-3 and TRBJ2-7; maybe TRBD1 (6 bases). The CDR3 is made up of 15 amino acids. Germline-derived CDR1 and CDR2 are ENHRY and SYGVKD. V lost 4 bases and J 0 bases, leaving 13 bases between the germline ends. CDR3 bases: TGTGCCATCAGTGGATCCGGGACACACTCCTACGAGCAGTACTTC. Amino acids: CAISGSGTHSYEQYF.

The gene calls are TRBV2 and TRBJ2-3; no clear D gene. CDR3 size: 14 residues. Per the germline V gene, CDR1 is SNHLY and CDR2 is FYNNEI. Trimming took 4 bases from V and 5 from J, leaving 13 bases between them. The CDR3 DNA sequence: TGTGCCAGCAGTGTGACTCCCGTGTTAGATACGCAGTATTTT. The encoded protein is CASSVTPVLDTQYF.

This clone has a single count. The chain employs TRBV6-6 and TRBJ2-5; tentatively, D is TRBD2 (5 bases). CDR1 is MNHNY, CDR2 SVGAGI, per germline (reference sequence). CDR3 size: 13 residues. V was cut by 6 bases and J by 1 base, with 9 bases left in between. The chain's CDR3 is CASRAGVQETQYF. The CDR3 DNA sequence: TGTGCCAGCAGGGCGGGCGTCCAAGAGACCCAGTACTTC.

V and J are TRBV5-5 and TRBJ2-7, with 7 bases aligning to TRBD2. V shed 0 bases and J 3 bases; nucleotides not matched to a gene: 3. Germline-derived CDR1 and CDR2 are SGHKS and YYEKEE (reference sequence). The CDR3 has 14 residues. CDR3 in amino acids: CASSLGPSGYEQYF. CDR3 sequence (DNA): TGTGCCAGCAGCTTGGGGCCTAGCGGCTACGAGCAGTACTTC.

This chain links TRBV18 with TRBJ2-7, with D possibly TRBD1 on 6 matching bases. Trimming removed 3 bases at V and 2 bases at J, with 8 bases between. The CDR3 is 13 residues long. Germline lookup yields CDR1 KGHSH and CDR2 LQKENI. CDR3 DNA sequence: TGTGCCAGCTCACCCGACAGGACCTACGAGCAGTACTTC. Its translation is CASSPDRTYEQYF.

V is TRBV13 and J is TRBJ1-2; TRBD1 matches 10 bases. Germline V CDR1 and CDR2: PRHDT, FYEKMQ (reference sequence). This CDR3 has 15 residues. V gave up 4 bases and J gave up 8 bases; unmatched junction bases: 10. In nucleotides, the CDR3 is TGTGCCAGCAGCTCGACAGGGGGCGGGGTAAAAGGCTACACCTTC. Protein sequence: CASSSTGGGVKGYTF.

V and J are TRBV18 and TRBJ2-5; TRBD2 might be the D (5 bases). This CDR3 is 17 amino acids long. Per germline, CDR1 KGHSH and CDR2 LQKENI. The ends were cut back, 0 bases at V and 5 bases at J, with 19 bases in the middle. CDR3 nucleotide sequence: TGTGCCAGCTCACCACCGAACAGCGGCGGAGGCAGGGAGACCCAGTACTTC. This codes for CASSPPNSGGGRETQYF. The whole variable domain, filled in from reference TRBV18 and TRBJ2-5, reads NAGVMQNPRHLVRRRGQEARLRCSPMKGHSHVYWYRQLPEEGLKFMVYLQKENIIDESGMPKERFSAEFPKEGPSILRIQQVVRGDSAAYFCASSPPNSGGGRETQYFGPGTRLLVL.

Concerning this clone: Other DNA sequences of this sample code for an identical CDR3. V and J are TRBV5-1 and TRBJ2-5; 13 bases are a match to TRBD2. V shed 2 bases, J shed 5 bases, and the junction held 3 bases outside the gene matches. The V gene's germline CDR1 is SGHRS and CDR2 YFSETQ. The CDR3 totals 15 residues. CDR3 DNA sequence: TGCGCCAGCAGCTTTGGACTAGCGGGGGAGGAGACCCAGTACTTC. It specifies CASSFGLAGEETQYF.

V gene TRBV6-4 combines with J gene TRBJ2-2, with a tentative D call TRBD2 (6 bases). Trimming cost V 6 bases and J 2 bases, with 10 bases left between them. The CDR3 consists of 14 residues. Per the germline V gene, CDR1 is MRHNA and CDR2 is SNTAGT. Written as DNA, the CDR3 is TGTGCCAGCAGACGGGAGTCTAACACCGGGGAGCTGTTTTTT. Its translation is CASRRESNTGELFF.

The V call is TRBV28, the J call TRBJ1-2; 7 bases align to TRBD1. V lost 2 bases and J lost 7; bases outside the gene matches: 4. This CDR3 comprises 13 residues. Germline V lookup: CDR1 MDHEN, CDR2 SYDVKM. CDR3 amino acids: CASSLDRVVGYTF. CDR3 nucleotide sequence: TGTGCCAGCAGTTTAGACAGGGTGGTTGGCTACACCTTC.

J is TRBJ2-5 and V is TRBV7-6; D perhaps matches TRBD1 (6 bases). V lost 5 bases and J lost 5, with 24 bases in between. This CDR3 region has 17 residues. Germline CDR1 is SGHVS and CDR2 is FNYEAQ. The DNA of the CDR3 is TGTGCCAGCAGCACAGATGCTCAGGGGTCCCCCGGGGAGACCCAGTACTTC. This codes for CASSTDAQGSPGETQYF.

Only one count was recorded for this clone. The chain joins TRBV5-1 to TRBJ2-7, with 9 bases identical to TRBD2. This CDR3 has 15 residues. Germline V lookup: CDR1 SGHRS, CDR2 YFSETQ. Unmatched junction bases numbered 4, after V lost 0 bases and J lost 3 bases. CDR3 bases: TGCGCCAGCAGCTTGGTGGCTAGCGGGGTCTACGAGCAGTACTTC. Translated: CASSLVASGVYEQYF.

The gene calls are TRBV5-1 and TRBJ2-1; 7 bases are shared with TRBD1. The CDR3 totals 14 residues. Germline V gives CDR1 SGHRS, CDR2 YFSETQ. Germline trimming cut 1 base from V and 7 bases from J; bases unmatched to any gene: 5. The CDR3 sequence: CASSLLTGQNEQFF. For the CDR3, the DNA is TGCGCCAGCAGCTTGCTGACAGGGCAGAATGAGCAGTTCTTC.

The chain has TRBV10-3 and TRBJ1-6; tentatively, D is TRBD1 (5 bases). Trimming removed 8 bases from V and 10 bases from J, with 15 bases in between. The CDR3 totals 13 residues. Germline V gene lookup returns CDR1 ENHRY and CDR2 SYGVKD. In DNA, the CDR3 is TGTGCCATCCGCGGGGAGGGGAACTCACCCCTCCACTTT. Amino acids: CAIRGEGNSPLHF.

The chain couples TRBV6-5 to TRBJ1-6, with 7 bases lining up with TRBD1. Germline assignment: CDR1 MNHEY and CDR2 SVGAGI. The CDR3 spans 14 residues. Trimming removed 7 bases from V and 9 bases from J; junction bases left unmatched: 9. The CDR3 is CASNPTGSSSPLHF. In nucleotides, the CDR3 is TGTGCCAGCAACCCGACAGGGTCGAGTTCACCCCTCCACTTT.